This TCR beta chain was identified during a study of blood T cell repertoires in COVID-19. The Seattle patients joined while their infection was active and were tracked longitudinally afterward. The data were produced by immunoSEQ multiplex PCR, yet TCRdb's version contains in-frame clones alone and is incomplete. The profile shows 200,000 to 250,000 clones, roughly 85% of them singletons. Per germline, CDR1 SNHLY and CDR2 FYNNEI. This CDR3 region has 16 residues. Trimming took 2 bases from V and 3 from J; bases not matched to a gene: 6. V usage is TRBV2 and J usage is TRBJ1-2; TRBD1 agrees at 10 bases. The TCR sequence derives from a woman in her seventies with COVID-19, enrolled during active disease. Sequencing was performed on peripheral blood. In DNA form, the CDR3 reads TGTGCCAGCAGTGAAAGGGGACAGGGGAATCACTATGGCTACACCTTC. This codes for CASSERGQGNHYGYTF.